The 14 T cell receptor beta chains listed next were all sequenced from one sample in a study of shared clonotypes between healthy human individuals. This table comes from immunoSEQ multiplex PCR, and its TCRdb copy is limited to in-frame clones, with some not included. The data hold 2 million to 2.5 million clones, with about 93% observed a single time. CD45RO-negative, CCR7-positively selected cells formed the naive CD8 fraction, excluding terminally differentiated effector memory CD45RA+ cells. Source material: naive CD8+ T cells from PBMCs. These receptors originate from a man between 18 and 29 years old in good health. Some clones in this sample may be carry-over from other donors' samples.

The V call is TRBV7-9, the J call TRBJ1-1; no clear D. Germline lookup yields CDR1 SEHNR and CDR2 FQNEAQ (reference sequence). The V end was cut by 6 bases, the J end by 1 base, with 12 bases between. The CDR3 sequence is 14 residues long. CDR3 amino acids: CASSWASGNTEAFF. The CDR3 region has the DNA TGTGCCAGCAGTTGGGCCTCGGGGAACACTGAAGCTTTCTTT.

The rearrangement uses TRBV10-1 and TRBJ2-1; 7 bases fit TRBD2. This CDR3 comprises 19 residues. Germline V gene data show CDR1 as WNHNN and CDR2 as SYGVQD (reference sequence). With V trimmed by 0 bases and J by 6 bases, 17 bases remained unmatched. CDR3 bases: TGCGCCAGCAGTGAGTCCCCCTTTCGACTAGCTCGATCGGTCAATGAGCAGTTCTTC. It translates to CASSESPFRLARSVNEQFF.

The rearrangement joins TRBV5-6 to TRBJ2-5; D ambiguous. Germline CDR1 reads SGHDT; CDR2 reads YYEEEE. The ends were cut back, 3 bases at V and 3 bases at J, with 21 bases in the middle. The CDR3 extends over 17 amino acids. In DNA, the CDR3 is TGTGCCAGCAGCTCTATTTGGAACTTAGAAGACGAAGAGACCCAGTACTTC. Residues: CASSSIWNLEDEETQYF.

The gene calls are TRBV11-2 and TRBJ2-1, with D uncertain. CDR1 is SGHAT, CDR2 FQNNGV, per germline. CDR3 size: 12 residues. The V end was cut by 1 base, the J end by 7 bases, with 5 bases between. CDR3 amino acids: CASSLVKNEQFF. The DNA for the CDR3 is TGTGCCAGCAGCTTAGTCAAGAATGAGCAGTTCTTC.

As for this clone: The identical CDR3 is also encoded by other nucleotide sequences in the sample. The chain couples TRBV19 to TRBJ2-7, with a possible D match to TRBD1 (6 bases). This CDR3 comprises 14 residues. Trimming took off 3 bases at V and 0 bases at J, with 9 bases between the two ends. Germline CDR1 is LNHDA and CDR2 is SQIVND (reference sequence). This chain's CDR3 is CASSMAGASYEQYF. In DNA, the CDR3 is TGTGCCAGTAGTATGGCAGGGGCCTCCTACGAGCAGTACTTC.

The V call is TRBV6-1, the J call TRBJ2-7; no firm D call. Trimming took 7 bases from V and 4 from J, leaving 8 bases between them. Germline V gene sequence: CDR1 MNHNS, CDR2 SASEGT. There are 11 residues in the CDR3. CDR3 in amino acids: CASNPGYEQYF. The CDR3 DNA sequence: TGTGCCAGCAATCCCGGTTACGAGCAGTACTTC.

The chain recombines TRBV30 with TRBJ1-2; unclear D gene. CDR3 length equals 15 residues. Deletions cut 3 bases from V and 4 bases from J, with 18 bases between. Germline V gives CDR1 GTSNPN, CDR2 SVGIG (reference sequence). CDR3 amino acids: CAWRDTRLRGYGYTF. The CDR3 bases are TGTGCCTGGAGGGATACCCGACTACGCGGCTATGGCTACACCTTC.

The chain couples TRBV28 to TRBJ2-7; D possibly corresponds to TRBD1 (6 bases). Between the trimmed V and J ends, which lost 11 bases and 4 bases, there was a span of 15 bases. Germline CDR1 and CDR2: MDHEN and SYDVKM. This CDR3 region has 12 residues. Written as DNA, the CDR3 is TGTGCCGTCCAGGGGCTGAAGTACGAGCAGTACTTC. It is translated as CAVQGLKYEQYF.

This sequence joins TRBV27 and TRBJ2-1; TRBD1 is a possible D gene (6 bases). Per the germline V gene, CDR1 is MNHEY and CDR2 is SMNVEV (reference sequence). This CDR3 is 15 amino acids long. The ends were cut back, 8 bases at V and 7 bases at J, with 21 bases in the middle. Here the CDR3 reads CASGILDPGANEQFF. The CDR3 coding sequence is TGTGCCAGCGGAATCTTAGATCCAGGGGCGAATGAGCAGTTCTTC.

The gene calls are TRBV7-9 and TRBJ2-5, with D hard to call. Near its end, the DNA agrees better with TRBJ2-7, so the J call may be wrong. The germline V gene has CDR1 SEHNR and CDR2 FQNEAQ (reference sequence). This CDR3 spans 13 amino acids. The chain's CDR3 is CASSPWQSYEQYF. DNA for the CDR3: TGTGCCAGCAGCCCATGGCAATCATACGAGCAGTACTTC.

V and J are TRBV2 and TRBJ2-5; TRBD2 matches at 7 bases. After removal of 7 bases from V and 2 bases from J, the junction contained 10 bases not matched to a gene. The CDR3 has 15 amino acids. CDR1 is SNHLY, CDR2 FYNNEI, per germline. This chain's CDR3 is CASMFGGGVQETQYF. In DNA form, the CDR3 reads TGTGCCAGCATGTTTGGGGGAGGGGTACAAGAGACCCAGTACTTC. Full variable domain (missing parts from reference TRBV2 and TRBJ2-5): EPEVTQTPSHQVTQMGQEVILRCVPISNHLYFYWYRQILGQKVEFLVSFYNNEISEKSEIFDDQFSVERPDGSNFTLKIRSTKLEDSAMYFCASMFGGGVQETQYFGPGTRLLVL.

The V call is TRBV7-6, the J call TRBJ2-5, with 7 bases lining up with TRBD1. CDR1 is SGHVS, CDR2 FNYEAQ, per germline. V lost 1 base and J lost 5; bases outside the gene matches: 10. The CDR3 totals 16 residues. The DNA for the CDR3 is TGTGCCAGCAGCTTAGGGGAAAACACAGGGGATGAGACCCAGTACTTC. Its translation is CASSLGENTGDETQYF.

The sample holds one count of this clone. This rearrangement joins TRBV6-1 to TRBJ2-3; D possibly uses TRBD1 or TRBD2 (8 bases each). This CDR3 is 15 amino acids long. Trimming pared 6 bases from V and 8 bases from J, leaving 21 bases between. CDR1 and CDR2 (germline): MNHNS, SASEGT. The CDR3 DNA follows: TGTGCCAGCAGGGAGGACAGGGTGGGGACTAGTACGCAGTATTTT. It yields the protein CASREDRVGTSTQYF.

The chain couples TRBV9 to TRBJ2-1; D unclear. Germline values: CDR1 SGDLS, CDR2 YYNGEE. The CDR3 runs 13 residues. V was shortened by 0 bases and J by 7 bases, with 8 bases between the two germline ends. The DNA for the CDR3 is TGTGCCAGCAGCGTAGAATGGGGTAATGAGCAGTTCTTC. Translated, it gives CASSVEWGNEQFF. Combining the CDR3 with reference TRBV9 and TRBJ2-1 gives the whole variable domain DSGVTQTPKHLITATGQRVTLRCSPRSGDLSVYWYQQSLDQGLQFLIQYYNGEERAKGNILERFSAQQFPDLHSELNLSSLELGDSALYFCASSVEWGNEQFFGPGTRLTVL.